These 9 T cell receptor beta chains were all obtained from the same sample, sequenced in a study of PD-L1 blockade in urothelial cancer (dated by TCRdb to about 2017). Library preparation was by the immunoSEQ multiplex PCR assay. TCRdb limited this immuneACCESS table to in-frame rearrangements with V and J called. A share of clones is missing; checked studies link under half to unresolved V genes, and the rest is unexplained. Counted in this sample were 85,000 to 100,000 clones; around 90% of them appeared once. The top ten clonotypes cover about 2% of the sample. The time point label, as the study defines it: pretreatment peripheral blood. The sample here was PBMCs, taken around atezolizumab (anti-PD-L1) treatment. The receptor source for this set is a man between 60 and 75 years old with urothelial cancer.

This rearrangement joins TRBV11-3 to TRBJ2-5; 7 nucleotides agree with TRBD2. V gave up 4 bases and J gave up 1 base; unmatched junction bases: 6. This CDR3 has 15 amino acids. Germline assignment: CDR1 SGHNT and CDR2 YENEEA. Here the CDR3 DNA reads TGTGCCAGCAGCTCCACAGCGGGGAGCCAAGAGACCCAGTACTTC. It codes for CASSSTAGSQETQYF.

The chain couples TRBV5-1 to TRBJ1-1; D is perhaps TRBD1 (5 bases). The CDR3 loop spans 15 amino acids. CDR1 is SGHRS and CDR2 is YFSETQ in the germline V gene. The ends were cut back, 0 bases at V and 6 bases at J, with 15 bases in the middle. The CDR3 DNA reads TGCGCCAGCAGCTTGGAGGGCAGGGCAGTCGCTGAAGCTTTCTTT. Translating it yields CASSLEGRAVAEAFF.

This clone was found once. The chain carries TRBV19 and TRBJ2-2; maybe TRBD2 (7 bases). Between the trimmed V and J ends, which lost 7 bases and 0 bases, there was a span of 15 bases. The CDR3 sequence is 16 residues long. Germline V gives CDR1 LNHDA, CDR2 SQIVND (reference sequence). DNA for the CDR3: TGTGCCAGTACCTTAGGGGGGGGCGCGAACACCGGGGAGCTGTTTTTT. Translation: CASTLGGGANTGELFF.

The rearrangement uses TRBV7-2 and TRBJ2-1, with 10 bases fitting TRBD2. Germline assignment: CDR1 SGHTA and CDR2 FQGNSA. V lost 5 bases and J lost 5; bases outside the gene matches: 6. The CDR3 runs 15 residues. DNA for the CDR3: TGTGCCAGCAGCAGGTCTAGCGGGGGAGACAATGAGCAGTTCTTC. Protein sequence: CASSRSSGGDNEQFF.

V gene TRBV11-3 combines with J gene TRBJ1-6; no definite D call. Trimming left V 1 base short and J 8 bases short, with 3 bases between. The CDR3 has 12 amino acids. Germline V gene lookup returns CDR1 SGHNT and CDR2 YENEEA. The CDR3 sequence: CASSLGDSPLHF. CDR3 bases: TGTGCCAGCAGCTTAGGAGATTCACCCCTCCACTTT.

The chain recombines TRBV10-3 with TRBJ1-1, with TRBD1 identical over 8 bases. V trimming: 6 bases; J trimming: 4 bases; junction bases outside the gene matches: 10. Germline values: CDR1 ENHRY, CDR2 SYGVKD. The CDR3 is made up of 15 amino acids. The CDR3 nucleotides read TGTGCCATCAGGGCAGGGGGCGGGCGAGTCACTGAAGCTTTCTTT. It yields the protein CAIRAGGGRVTEAFF.

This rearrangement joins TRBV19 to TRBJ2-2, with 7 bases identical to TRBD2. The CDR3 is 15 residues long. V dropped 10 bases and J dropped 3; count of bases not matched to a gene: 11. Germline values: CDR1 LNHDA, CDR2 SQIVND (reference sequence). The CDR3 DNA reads TGTGCCACCAAAACCCGACGGGGGGACACCGGGGAGCTGTTTTTT. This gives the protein CATKTRRGDTGELFF. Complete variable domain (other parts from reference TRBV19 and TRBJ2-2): DGGITQSPKYLFRKEGQNVTLSCEQNLNHDAMYWYRQDPGQGLRLIYYSQIVNDFQKGDIAEGYSVSREKKESFPLTVTSAQKNPTAFYLCATKTRRGDTGELFFGEGSRLTVL.

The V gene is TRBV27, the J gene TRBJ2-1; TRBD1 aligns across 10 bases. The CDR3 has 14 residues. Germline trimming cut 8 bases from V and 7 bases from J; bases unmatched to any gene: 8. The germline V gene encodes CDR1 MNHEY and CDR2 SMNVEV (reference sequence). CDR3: CASGRDRGGNEQFF. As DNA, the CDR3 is TGTGCCAGCGGTAGGGACAGGGGTGGTAATGAGCAGTTCTTC.

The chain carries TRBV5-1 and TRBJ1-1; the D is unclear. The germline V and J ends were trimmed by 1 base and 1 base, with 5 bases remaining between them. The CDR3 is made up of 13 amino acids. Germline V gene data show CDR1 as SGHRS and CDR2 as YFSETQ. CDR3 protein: CASSLPGNTEAFF. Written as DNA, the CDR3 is TGCGCCAGCAGCTTGCCGGGGAACACTGAAGCTTTCTTT.